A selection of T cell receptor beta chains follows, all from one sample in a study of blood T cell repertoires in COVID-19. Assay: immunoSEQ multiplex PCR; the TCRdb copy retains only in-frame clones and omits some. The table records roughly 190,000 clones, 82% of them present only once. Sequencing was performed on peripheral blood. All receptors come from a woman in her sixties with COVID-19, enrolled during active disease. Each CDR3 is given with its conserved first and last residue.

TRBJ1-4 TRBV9 CASSPWTEDEKLFF
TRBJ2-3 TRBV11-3 CASSSGTSRADTQYF
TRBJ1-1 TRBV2 CASSEGRGGDQAFF
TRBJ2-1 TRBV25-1 CASSDKTGGHEQFF
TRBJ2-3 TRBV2 CASGGLAGEYTDTQYF
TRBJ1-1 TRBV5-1 CASSLTGQGTITEAFF
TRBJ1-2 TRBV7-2 CASRQESSGPIYGYTF
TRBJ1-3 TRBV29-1 CSVRPSSGNTIYF
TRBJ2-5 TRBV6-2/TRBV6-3 CASSQGQETQYF
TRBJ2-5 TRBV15 CATSRGGVQETQYF
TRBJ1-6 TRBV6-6 CASSSGTGAPLHF
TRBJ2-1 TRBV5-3 CARSSRAGVVNEQFF
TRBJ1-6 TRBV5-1 CASSLGAGRQGLGSPLHF
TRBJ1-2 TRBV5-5 CASSFSPGGSGGYTF
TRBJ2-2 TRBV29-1 CSVARAGGEGELFF
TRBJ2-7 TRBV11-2 CASAITTGTGYEQYF
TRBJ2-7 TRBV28 CASSPAGAYPEQYF
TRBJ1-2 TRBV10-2 CASARGIGQLNYGYTF
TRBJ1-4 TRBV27 CASSSREKLFF
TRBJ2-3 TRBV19 CASCLFETSGPHQEDTQYF
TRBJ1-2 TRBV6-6 CASRNTEYYGYTF
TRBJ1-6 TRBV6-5 CASSRDSPNSPLHF
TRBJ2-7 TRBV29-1 CSVLLAVSSYEQYF
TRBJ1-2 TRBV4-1 CASSPDRAVGYTF
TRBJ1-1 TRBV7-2 CASSTEMLASAEAFF
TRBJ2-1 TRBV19 CASNRGLAGVGPYNEQFF
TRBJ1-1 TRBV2 CASTDWGVGTEAFF
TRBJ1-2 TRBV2 CASSERDRPIYGYTF
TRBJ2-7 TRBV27 CASSLSSGLPNEQYF
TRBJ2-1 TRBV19 CASSISPGGGEQFF
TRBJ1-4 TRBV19 CASSPDRGRINEKLFF
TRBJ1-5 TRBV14 CASSLGTAQPQHF
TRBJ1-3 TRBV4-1 CASQRTGTGNTIYF
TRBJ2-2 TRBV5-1 CASSLDLGAHGELFF
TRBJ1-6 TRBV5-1 CASSLVTGGNSPLHF
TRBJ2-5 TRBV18 CASSPRPGEETQYF
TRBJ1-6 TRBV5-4 CASSGGTAYNSPLHF
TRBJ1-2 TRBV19 CASSGRVGDGYTF
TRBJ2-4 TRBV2 CASSDLGLAGGLQLAKNIQYF
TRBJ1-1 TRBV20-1 CSASSGTGLMNTEAFF
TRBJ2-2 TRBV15 CATSSHGAGENTGELFF
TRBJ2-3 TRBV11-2 CASSFSGTDTQYF
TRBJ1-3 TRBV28 CASSFPRDSYTIYF
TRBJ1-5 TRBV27 CASRRTTGDERQPQHF
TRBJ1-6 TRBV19 CASTPGQKNSPLHF
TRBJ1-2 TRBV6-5 CASSYGRGNNYGYTF
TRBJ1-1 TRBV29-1 CSEVTGGDEAFF
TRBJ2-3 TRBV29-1 CSVEYSGGGTDTQYF
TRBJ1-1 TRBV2 CASSNVGFLNTEAFF
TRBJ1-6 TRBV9 CASSAGGGSPLHF
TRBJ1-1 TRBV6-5 CASSYSKGANTEAFF
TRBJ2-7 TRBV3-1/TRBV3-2 CASSQEPGLAGEQYF
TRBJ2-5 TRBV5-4 CASSLTSSGRLETQYF
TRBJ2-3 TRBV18 CASSTRTSGRGTDTQYF
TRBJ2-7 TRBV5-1 CASSLAGPEQYF
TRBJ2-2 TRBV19 CASSYRDGGTGELFF